The 9 T cell receptor beta chains reported below all come from one sample, sequenced in a study of T cell responses to AZD1222 COVID-19 vaccine. TCRdb keeps only in-frame clones here, not all; method: immunoSEQ multiplex PCR. The top ten hold 4.5% to 5.5% of the sample, which has about 140,000 clones, roughly 93% seen once. The specimen comprised peripheral blood, sampled on day 0 of AZD1222 vaccination. The source of these receptors is an adult in good health.

The genes are TRBV3-1 (or the pseudogene TRBV3-2) and TRBJ2-2; D unresolved. The V gene's germline CDR1 is LGHDT and CDR2 YNNKEL (reference sequence). The germline V and J ends were trimmed by 2 bases and 8 bases, with 6 bases remaining between them. The CDR3 length is 12 residues. CDR3 amino acids: CASSQQSGELFF. In nucleotides, the CDR3 is TGTGCCAGCAGCCAACAGTCAGGGGAGCTGTTTTTT.

The J gene is TRBJ2-7, the V gene TRBV7-8; D gene unclear. This CDR3 has 14 amino acids. Trimming stripped 4 bases from V and 2 bases from J, with 12 bases between. Germline CDR1 is SGHVS and CDR2 is FQNEAQ. CDR3 residues: CASSSGRYPYEQYF. The CDR3 DNA sequence: TGTGCCAGCAGCTCCGGGCGTTACCCCTACGAGCAGTACTTC.

The chain recombines TRBV19 with TRBJ1-2; 9 nucleotides match TRBD1. Germline-derived CDR1 and CDR2 are LNHDA and SQIVND (reference sequence). The CDR3 has 13 residues. Trimming removed 5 bases from V and 3 bases from J; junction bases left unmatched: 1. This CDR3 is CASSGDRDYGYTF. CDR3 sequence (DNA): TGTGCCAGTAGTGGGGACAGGGACTATGGCTACACCTTC. Full variable domain (rest looked up from reference TRBV19 and TRBJ1-2): DGGITQSPKYLFRKEGQNVTLSCEQNLNHDAMYWYRQDPGQGLRLIYYSQIVNDFQKGDIAEGYSVSREKKESFPLTVTSAQKNPTAFYLCASSGDRDYGYTFGSGTRLTVV.

This clone was found once. The chain employs TRBV6-5 and TRBJ2-1; D ambiguous. The CDR3 runs to 13 residues. V lost 6 bases and J 8 bases, leaving 14 bases between the germline ends. Per the germline V gene, CDR1 is MNHEY and CDR2 is SVGAGI. CDR3 loop: CASSLVIGDEQFF. CDR3 DNA: TGTGCCAGCAGCCTGGTTATTGGTGATGAGCAGTTCTTC.

J is TRBJ1-6 and V is TRBV4-1; D call uncertain. The germline CDR1 and CDR2 sequences are MGHRA and YSYEKL. The CDR3 has 18 amino acids. Trimming took off 4 bases at V and 8 bases at J, with 24 bases between the two ends. CDR3 residues: CASSPQGSGSAADSPLHF. In nucleotides, the CDR3 is TGCGCCAGCAGCCCCCAAGGAAGTGGGTCGGCAGCGGATTCACCCCTCCACTTT.

This chain joins TRBV5-8 and TRBJ2-7; 7 nucleotides align to TRBD1. The V segment lost 1 base and the J segment 3 bases; nucleotides outside the gene matches: 7. The length of the CDR3 is 15 residues. Germline V gives CDR1 SGHTS, CDR2 YDEGEE. This CDR3 is CASSLLTRDSYEQYF. CDR3 nucleotide sequence: TGTGCCAGCAGCTTGCTCACCCGGGACAGCTACGAGCAGTACTTC.

J is TRBJ2-1 and V is TRBV21-1; the table's D call TRBD2 went unverified against the DNA. TRBV21-1 is given as a pseudogene. The CDR3 extends over 16 amino acids. CDR3 region: CASSKERERSYNEQFF. CDR3 sequence (DNA): TGTGCCAGCAGCAAAGAGCGGGAGCGAAGCTACAATGAGCAGTTCTTC.

The chain uses TRBV3-1 (or the pseudogene TRBV3-2) and TRBJ2-7; maybe TRBD2 (6 bases). Germline CDR1 LGHDT, CDR2 YNNKEL (reference sequence). Trimming removed 0 bases from V and 6 bases from J, with 18 bases in between. The CDR3 length is 16 residues. CDR3 residues: CASSQEYGGFPSEQYF. DNA for the CDR3: TGTGCCAGCAGCCAAGAGTACGGGGGTTTCCCTAGCGAGCAGTACTTC.

CDR3 residues: CASSRQGRAEAFF. The CDR3 nucleotides read TGTGCCAGCAGCCGACAGGGTCGGGCTGAAGCTTTCTTT. The rearrangement joins TRBV12-3 or TRBV12-4 to TRBJ1-1; 7 bases map to TRBD1. The length of the CDR3 is 13 residues. The junction had 7 bases not matched to a gene; V was cut back by 6 bases and J by 6 bases.